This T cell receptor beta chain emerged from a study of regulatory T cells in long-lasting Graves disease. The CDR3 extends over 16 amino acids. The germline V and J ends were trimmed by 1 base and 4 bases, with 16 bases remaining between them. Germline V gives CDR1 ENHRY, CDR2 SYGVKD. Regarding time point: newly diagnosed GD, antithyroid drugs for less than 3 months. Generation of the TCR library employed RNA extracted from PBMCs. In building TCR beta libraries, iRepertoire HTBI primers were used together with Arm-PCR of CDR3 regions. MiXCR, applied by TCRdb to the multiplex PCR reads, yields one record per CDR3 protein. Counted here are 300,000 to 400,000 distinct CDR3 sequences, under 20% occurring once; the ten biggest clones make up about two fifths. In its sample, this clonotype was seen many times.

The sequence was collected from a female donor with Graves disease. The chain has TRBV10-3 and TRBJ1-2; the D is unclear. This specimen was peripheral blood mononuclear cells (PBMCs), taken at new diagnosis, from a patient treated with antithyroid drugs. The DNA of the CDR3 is TGTGCCATCAGTGAGTATGAGATCACCTCGACCTATGGCTACACCTTC. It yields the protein CAISEYEITSTYGYTF.